These 3 T cell receptor beta chains share one sample of origin, sequenced in a study of cytomegalovirus exposure and HLA in healthy donors. The PCR contained 60 Vbeta and 13 Jbeta primers. Profiled with immunoSEQ multiplex PCR; TCRdb holds only in-frame clones, not every one. This sample has over 70,000 clones, with 80% found just once. The source material was PBMCs. The receptors shown here come from a man aged 50-60 years in good health and CMV-seropositive.

The chain links TRBV4-3 to TRBJ2-2; D gene ambiguous. Germline CDR1 reads LGHNA; CDR2 reads YSLEER. The CDR3 sequence is 17 residues long. V lost 3 bases and J lost 1, with 15 bases in between. CDR3 region: CASSQQPSNLNTGELFF. Here the CDR3 DNA reads TGCGCCAGCAGCCAGCAACCCAGTAATCTGAACACCGGGGAGCTGTTTTTT.

This clone was counted once. This chain joins TRBV11-2 and TRBJ2-3, with unresolved D. Germline CDR1 and CDR2: SGHAT and FQNNGV. V lost 5 bases, J lost 5 bases, and 14 bases lay in between. The CDR3 covers 14 residues. CDR3 protein: CASSPQRLIDTQYF. CDR3 bases: TGTGCCAGCAGCCCGCAGAGGTTAATAGATACGCAGTATTTT.

The chain has TRBV14 and TRBJ2-5; 12 nucleotides agree with TRBD2. The V segment lost 5 bases and the J segment 1 base; nucleotides outside the gene matches: 5. CDR1 is SGHDN, CDR2 FVKESK, per germline. The CDR3 totals 16 residues. CDR3 nucleotide sequence: TGTGCCAGCAGCGAGACTAGCGGGAGATTCCAAGAGACCCAGTACTTC. Its translation is CASSETSGRFQETQYF.